What follows are 6 T cell receptor beta chains derived from one specimen sequenced in a study of blood T cell repertoires in COVID-19. The protocol was immunoSEQ multiplex PCR, while the TCRdb copy is restricted to in-frame clones and leaves out a portion. The repertoire consists of approximately 150,000 clones, with around 87% occurring once and the leading ten covering 10% to 15%. The sequenced material came from peripheral blood. These TCRs come from a man between 18 and 29 years old with COVID-19, enrolled during active disease.

V and J are TRBV27 and TRBJ1-2, with TRBD1 matching over 7 bases. CDR3 size: 14 residues. The junction had 8 bases not matched to a gene; V was cut back by 5 bases and J by 5 bases. From germline, CDR1 is MNHEY and CDR2 SMNVEV (reference sequence). The CDR3 DNA is TGTGCCAGCAGTAAAACAGGGGTTGGTTATGGCTACACCTTC. Amino acid sequence: CASSKTGVGYGYTF.

The J gene is TRBJ2-7, the V gene TRBV6-1, with TRBD1 identical over 7 bases. The germline gives CDR1 MNHNS, CDR2 SASEGT. After removal of 2 bases from V and 9 bases from J, the junction contained 19 bases not matched to a gene. The CDR3 contains 17 residues. CDR3 nucleotides: TGTGCCAGCAGTGAACGTCGGGGTGGACAGGTGGTTGGGGTGCAGTACTTC. It codes for CASSERRGGQVVGVQYF.

The chain joins TRBV28 to TRBJ2-2; perhaps TRBD2 as D (6 bases). Germline CDR1 MDHEN, CDR2 SYDVKM. The CDR3 sequence is 17 residues long. The V end lost 4 bases, the J end lost 5 bases, and 20 bases lay between the germline ends. The CDR3 nucleotides read TGTGCCAGCAGTTCCCTTTCGACTAGGAAAGAGACCGGGGAGCTGTTTTTT. Amino acids: CASSSLSTRKETGELFF.

V usage is TRBV11-3 and J usage is TRBJ1-1; D is unclear. V lost 7 bases to trimming and J lost 1 base, with 13 bases between them. This CDR3 is 14 amino acids long. The germline V gene encodes CDR1 SGHNT and CDR2 YENEEA. CDR3 nucleotide sequence: TGTGCCAGCAAGTTTTCTCGGGGGAACACTGAAGCTTTCTTT. This codes for CASKFSRGNTEAFF.

This chain connects TRBV2 to TRBJ2-5; 7 bases are a match to TRBD1. V shed 4 bases and J 10 bases; nucleotides not matched to a gene: 12. This CDR3 spans 14 amino acids. Per germline, CDR1 SNHLY and CDR2 FYNNEI. The CDR3 DNA reads TGTGCCAGCAGTGGGGTGACAGGGCAAATGATCCAGTACTTC. Encoded protein: CASSGVTGQMIQYF.

V is TRBV7-9 and J is TRBJ1-2; D is undetermined. In germline, CDR1 is SEHNR, CDR2 FQNEAQ (reference sequence). The CDR3 runs 14 residues. Trimming left V 5 bases short and J 4 bases short, with 14 bases between. CDR3 protein: CASSIGPTTYGYTF. DNA for the CDR3: TGTGCCAGCAGCATCGGACCGACTACCTATGGCTACACCTTC.